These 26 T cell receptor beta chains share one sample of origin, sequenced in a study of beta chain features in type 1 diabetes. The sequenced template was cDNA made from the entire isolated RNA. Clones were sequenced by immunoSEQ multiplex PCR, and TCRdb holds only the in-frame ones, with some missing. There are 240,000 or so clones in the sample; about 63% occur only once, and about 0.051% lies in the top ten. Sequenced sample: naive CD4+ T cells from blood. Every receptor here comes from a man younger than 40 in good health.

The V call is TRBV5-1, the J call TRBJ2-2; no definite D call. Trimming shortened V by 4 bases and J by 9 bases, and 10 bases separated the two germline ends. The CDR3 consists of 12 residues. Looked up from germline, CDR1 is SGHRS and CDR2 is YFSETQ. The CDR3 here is CASSLMGRELFF. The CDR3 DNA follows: TGCGCCAGCAGCCTCATGGGGAGGGAGCTGTTTTTT.

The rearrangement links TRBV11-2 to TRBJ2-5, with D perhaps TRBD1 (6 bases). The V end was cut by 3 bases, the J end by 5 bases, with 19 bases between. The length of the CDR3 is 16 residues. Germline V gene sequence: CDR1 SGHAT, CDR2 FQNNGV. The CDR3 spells CASSFARDTRLETQYF. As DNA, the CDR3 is TGTGCCAGCAGCTTCGCCCGGGACACTCGATTGGAGACCCAGTACTTC.

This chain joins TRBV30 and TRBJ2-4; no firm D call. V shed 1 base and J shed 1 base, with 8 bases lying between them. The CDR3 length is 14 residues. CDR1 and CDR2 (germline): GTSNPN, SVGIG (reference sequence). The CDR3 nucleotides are TGTGCCTGGAGTGGCAACGGGGCCAAAAACATTCAGTACTTC. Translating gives CAWSGNGAKNIQYF.

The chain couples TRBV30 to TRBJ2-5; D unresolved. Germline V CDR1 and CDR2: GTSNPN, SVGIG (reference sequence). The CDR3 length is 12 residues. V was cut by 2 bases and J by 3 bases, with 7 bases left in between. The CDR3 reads CAWSWLEETQYF. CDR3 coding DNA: TGTGCCTGGAGTTGGCTGGAAGAGACCCAGTACTTC.

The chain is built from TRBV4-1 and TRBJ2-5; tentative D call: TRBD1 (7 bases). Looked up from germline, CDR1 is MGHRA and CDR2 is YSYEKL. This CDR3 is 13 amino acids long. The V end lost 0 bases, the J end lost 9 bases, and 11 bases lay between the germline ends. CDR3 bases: TGCGCCAGCAGCCAAGATCAGGGGGGCGCCCAGTACTTC. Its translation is CASSQDQGGAQYF.

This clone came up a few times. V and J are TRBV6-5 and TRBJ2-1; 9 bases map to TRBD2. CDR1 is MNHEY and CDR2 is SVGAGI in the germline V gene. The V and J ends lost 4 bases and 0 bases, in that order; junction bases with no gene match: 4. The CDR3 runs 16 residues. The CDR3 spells CASSSLSGSSYNEQFF. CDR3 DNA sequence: TGTGCCAGCAGTTCCCTTAGCGGGAGCTCCTACAATGAGCAGTTCTTC.

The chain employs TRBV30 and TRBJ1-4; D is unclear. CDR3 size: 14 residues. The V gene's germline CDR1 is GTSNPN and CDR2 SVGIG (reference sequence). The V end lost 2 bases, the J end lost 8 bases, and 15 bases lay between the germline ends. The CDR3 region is CAWSLAHGGEKLFF. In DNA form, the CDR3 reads TGTGCCTGGAGTCTCGCACACGGTGGAGAAAAACTGTTTTTT.

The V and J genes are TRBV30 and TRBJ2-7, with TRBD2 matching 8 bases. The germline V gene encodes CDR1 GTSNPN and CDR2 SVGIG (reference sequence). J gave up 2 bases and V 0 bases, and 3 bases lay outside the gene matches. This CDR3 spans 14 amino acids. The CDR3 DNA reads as TGTGCCTGGAGTGTCGCGGGAGGCACCTACGAGCAGTACTTC. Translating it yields CAWSVAGGTYEQYF.

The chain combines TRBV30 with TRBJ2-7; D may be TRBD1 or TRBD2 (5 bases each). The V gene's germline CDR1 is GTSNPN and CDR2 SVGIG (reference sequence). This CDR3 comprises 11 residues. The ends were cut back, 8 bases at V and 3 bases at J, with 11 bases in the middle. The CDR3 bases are TGTGCCGGGGACCTTCACTACGAGCAGTACTTC. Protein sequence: CAGDLHYEQYF.

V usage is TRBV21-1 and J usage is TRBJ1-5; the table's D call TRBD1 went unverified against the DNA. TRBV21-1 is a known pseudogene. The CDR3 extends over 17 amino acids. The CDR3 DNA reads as TGTGCCAGCAGCAATAGTACTAAGGGACAGGGGAATCAGCCCCAGCATTTT. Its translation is CASSNSTKGQGNQPQHF.

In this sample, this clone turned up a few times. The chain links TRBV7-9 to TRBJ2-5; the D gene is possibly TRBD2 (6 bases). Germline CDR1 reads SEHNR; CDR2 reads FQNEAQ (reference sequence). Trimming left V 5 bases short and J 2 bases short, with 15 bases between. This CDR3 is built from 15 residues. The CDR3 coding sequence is TGTGCCAGCAGCCCAGGGACTGGAAGGCAAGAGACCCAGTACTTC. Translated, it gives CASSPGTGRQETQYF.

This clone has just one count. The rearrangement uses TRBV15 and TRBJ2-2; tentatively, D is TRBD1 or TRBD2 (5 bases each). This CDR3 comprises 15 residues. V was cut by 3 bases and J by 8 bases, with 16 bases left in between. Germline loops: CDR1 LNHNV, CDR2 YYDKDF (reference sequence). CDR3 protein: CATSSFTRDLGELFF. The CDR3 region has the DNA TGTGCCACCAGCAGTTTCACCAGGGACCTAGGGGAGCTGTTTTTT. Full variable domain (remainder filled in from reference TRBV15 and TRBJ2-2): DAMVIQNPRYQVTQFGKPVTLSCSQTLNHNVMYWYQQKSSQAPKLLFHYYDKDFNNEADTPDNFQSRRPNTSFCFLDIRSPGLGDTAMYLCATSSFTRDLGELFFGEGSRLTVL.

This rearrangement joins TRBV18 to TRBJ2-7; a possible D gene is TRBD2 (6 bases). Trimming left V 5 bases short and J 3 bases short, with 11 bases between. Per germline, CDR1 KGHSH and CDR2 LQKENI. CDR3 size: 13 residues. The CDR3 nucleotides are TGTGCCAGCTCAGTCGGGACTGGCTACGAGCAGTACTTC. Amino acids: CASSVGTGYEQYF.

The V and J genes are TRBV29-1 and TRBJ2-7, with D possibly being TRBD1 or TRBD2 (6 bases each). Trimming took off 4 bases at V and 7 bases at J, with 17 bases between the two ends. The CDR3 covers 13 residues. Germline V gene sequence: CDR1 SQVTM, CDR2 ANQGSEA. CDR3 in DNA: TGCAGCGTTGTCAAAGAGCTAGGGGGGGAGCAGTACTTC. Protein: CSVVKELGGEQYF.

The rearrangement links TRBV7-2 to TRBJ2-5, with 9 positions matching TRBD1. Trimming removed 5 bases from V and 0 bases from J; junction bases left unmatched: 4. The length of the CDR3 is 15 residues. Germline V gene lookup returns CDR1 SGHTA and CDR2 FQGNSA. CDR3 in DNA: TGTGCCAGCAGCCCGGGGACAGGGAACCAAGAGACCCAGTACTTC. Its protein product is CASSPGTGNQETQYF.

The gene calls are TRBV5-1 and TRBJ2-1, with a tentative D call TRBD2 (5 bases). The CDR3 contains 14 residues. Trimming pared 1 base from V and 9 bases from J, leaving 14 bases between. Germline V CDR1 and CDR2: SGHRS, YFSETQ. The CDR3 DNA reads TGCGCCAGCAGCTTGTACGGGGATGCCAGTGAGCAGTTCTTC. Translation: CASSLYGDASEQFF.

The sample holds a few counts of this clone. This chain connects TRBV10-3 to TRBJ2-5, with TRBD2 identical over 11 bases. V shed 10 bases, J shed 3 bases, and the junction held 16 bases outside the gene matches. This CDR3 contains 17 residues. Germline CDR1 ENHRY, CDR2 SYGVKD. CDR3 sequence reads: CASQTGSGGAPEETQYF. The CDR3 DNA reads TGTGCCAGCCAGACAGGTAGCGGGGGGGCCCCCGAAGAGACCCAGTACTTC.

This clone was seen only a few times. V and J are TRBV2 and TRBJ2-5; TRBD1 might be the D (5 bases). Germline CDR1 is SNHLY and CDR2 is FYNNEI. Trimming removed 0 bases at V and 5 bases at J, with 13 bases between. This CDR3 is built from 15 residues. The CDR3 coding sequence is TGTGCCAGCAGTGAAGCCTCGCAGGGTTGGGAGACCCAGTACTTC. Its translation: CASSEASQGWETQYF.

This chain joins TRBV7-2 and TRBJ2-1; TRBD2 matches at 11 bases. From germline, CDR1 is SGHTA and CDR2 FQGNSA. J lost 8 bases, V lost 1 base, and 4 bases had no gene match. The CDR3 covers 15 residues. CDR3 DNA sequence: TGTGCCAGCAGCTTAGAACTAGCGGGAGAGGATGAGCAGTTCTTC. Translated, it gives CASSLELAGEDEQFF.

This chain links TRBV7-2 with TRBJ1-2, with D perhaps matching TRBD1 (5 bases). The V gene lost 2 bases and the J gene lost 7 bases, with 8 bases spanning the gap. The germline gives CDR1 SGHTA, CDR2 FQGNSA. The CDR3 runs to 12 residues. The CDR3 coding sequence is TGTGCCAGCAGCTTACAGGGAGTTGGCTACACCTTC. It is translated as CASSLQGVGYTF.

The chain's CDR3 is CASSLGDYVRETQYF. CDR3 DNA: TGCGCCAGCAGCTTGGGAGATTACGTCCGGGAGACCCAGTACTTC. The chain uses TRBV5-1 and TRBJ2-5; D call uncertain. Germline loops: CDR1 SGHRS, CDR2 YFSETQ. The CDR3 is made up of 15 amino acids. Trimming stripped 0 bases from V and 5 bases from J, with 14 bases between.

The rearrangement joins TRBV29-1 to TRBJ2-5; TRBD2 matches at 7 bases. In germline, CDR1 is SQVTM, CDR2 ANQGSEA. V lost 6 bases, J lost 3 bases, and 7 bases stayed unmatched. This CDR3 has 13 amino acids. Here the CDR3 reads CSVRGRAKETQYF. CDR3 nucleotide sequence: TGCAGCGTCCGTGGGAGGGCGAAAGAGACCCAGTACTTC.

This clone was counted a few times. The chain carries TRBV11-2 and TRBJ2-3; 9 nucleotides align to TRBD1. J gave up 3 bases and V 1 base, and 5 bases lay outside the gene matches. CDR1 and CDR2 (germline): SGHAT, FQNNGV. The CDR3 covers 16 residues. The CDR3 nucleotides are TGTGCCAGCAGCTTAGGTCGGGACAGGGCGACAGATACGCAGTATTTT. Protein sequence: CASSLGRDRATDTQYF. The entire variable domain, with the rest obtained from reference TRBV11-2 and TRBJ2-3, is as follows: EAGVAQSPRYKIIEKRQSVAFWCNPISGHATLYWYQQILGQGPKLLIQFQNNGVVDDSQLPKDRFSAERLKGVDSTLKIQPAKLEDSAVYLCASSLGRDRATDTQYFGPGTRLTVL.

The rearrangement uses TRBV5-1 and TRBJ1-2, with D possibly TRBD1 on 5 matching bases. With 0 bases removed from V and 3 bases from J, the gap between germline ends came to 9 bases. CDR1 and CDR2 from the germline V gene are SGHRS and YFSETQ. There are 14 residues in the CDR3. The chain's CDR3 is CASSLGQNDYGYTF. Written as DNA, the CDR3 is TGCGCCAGCAGCTTGGGACAGAACGACTATGGCTACACCTTC. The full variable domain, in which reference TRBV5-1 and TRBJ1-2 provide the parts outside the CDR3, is KAGVTQTPRYLIKTRGQQVTLSCSPISGHRSVSWYQQTPGQGLQFLFEYFSETQRNKGNFPGRFSGRQFSNSRSEMNVSTLELGDSALYLCASSLGQNDYGYTFGSGTRLTVV.

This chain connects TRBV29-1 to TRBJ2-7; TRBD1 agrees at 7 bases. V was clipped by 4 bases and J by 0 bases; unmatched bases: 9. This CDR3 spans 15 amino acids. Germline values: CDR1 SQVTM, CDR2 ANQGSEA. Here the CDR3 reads CSVGRLGTDSYEQYF. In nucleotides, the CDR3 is TGCAGCGTTGGCAGGTTAGGGACAGACTCCTACGAGCAGTACTTC.

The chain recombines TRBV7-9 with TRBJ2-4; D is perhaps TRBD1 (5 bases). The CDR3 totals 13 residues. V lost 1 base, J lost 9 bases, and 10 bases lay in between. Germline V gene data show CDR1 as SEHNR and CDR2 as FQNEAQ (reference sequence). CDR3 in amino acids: CASSLGGGSIQYF. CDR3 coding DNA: TGTGCCAGCAGCTTAGGGGGCGGCAGCATTCAGTACTTC.